What follows are 20 T cell receptor beta chains derived from one specimen sequenced in a study of human T cells and chemical hapten exposure. Indicated time point: pre-sensitization, week 0. Sample treatment: therapeutic diphenylcyclopropenone sensitization with weekly scalp DPC. One entry per CDR3 protein results from TCRdb running MiXCR on the RACE reads. The data hold about 98,000 distinct CDR3 sequences, with more than 10% observed a single time. Sequencing was performed on whole blood, taken in connection with sensitization to the hapten diphenylcyclopropenone (DPC). These receptors originate from a woman aged 55-70 years with alopecia areata. Some clones in this sample may be carry-over from other donors' samples.

V gene TRBV6-5 combines with J gene TRBJ2-6; 8 nucleotides line up with TRBD1. Per the germline V gene, CDR1 is MNHEY and CDR2 is SVGAGI. Unmatched junction bases numbered 6, after V lost 6 bases and J lost 2 bases. The CDR3 is 16 amino acids. As DNA, the CDR3 is TGTGCCAGCAGAGACCCCAGGGGGCCTGGGGCCAACGTCCTGACTTTC. Its protein is CASRDPRGPGANVLTF.

In this sample, this clonotype turned up many times. The genes are TRBV5-1 and TRBJ1-5, with D perhaps TRBD1 (6 bases). Trimming left V 0 bases short and J 1 base short, with 29 bases between. Germline values: CDR1 SGHRS, CDR2 YFSETQ. The CDR3 length is 22 residues. The CDR3 DNA reads TGCGCCAGCAGCTTGGCTGGACAGATGTTTCTGCGTTGGCCCGTCAGCAATCAGCCCCAGCATTTT. Protein sequence: CASSLAGQMFLRWPVSNQPQHF.

This clonotype was picked up many times. The genes are TRBV12-3 or TRBV12-4 and TRBJ1-3; tentatively, D is TRBD1 (5 bases). V lost 3 bases and J lost 3, with 9 bases in between. The CDR3 totals 14 residues. The CDR3: CASSFGGVGNTIYF. In DNA form, the CDR3 reads TGTGCCAGCAGTTTTGGAGGGGTTGGAAACACCATATATTTT.

The chain has TRBV29-1 and TRBJ2-3; 9 bases match TRBD1. Germline V gene sequence: CDR1 SQVTM, CDR2 ANQGSEA. After removal of 4 bases from V and 7 bases from J, the junction contained 6 bases not matched to a gene. CDR3 length equals 13 residues. CDR3 residues: CSVGSGQGHTQYF. CDR3 in DNA: TGCAGCGTTGGATCGGGACAGGGACATACGCAGTATTTT.

This clonotype has a handful of counts. The chain is built from TRBV6-4 and TRBJ1-5; D is perhaps TRBD1 (5 bases). The germline CDR1 and CDR2 sequences are MRHNA and SNTAGT. V was clipped by 8 bases and J by 16 bases, with 18 bases between them. The CDR3 is 11 residues long. The DNA for the CDR3 is TGTGCCAGCGTAAGTCTTTCAGGGCCACATTTT. As protein: CASVSLSGPHF.

The chain joins TRBV10-3 to TRBJ2-1, with 7 bases that match TRBD1. After removal of 3 bases from V and 2 bases from J, the junction contained 7 bases not matched to a gene. There are 16 residues in the CDR3. The V gene's germline CDR1 is ENHRY and CDR2 SYGVKD. CDR3 sequence reads: CAISDGTVLAYNEQFF. DNA of the CDR3: TGTGCCATCAGTGACGGGACAGTTCTAGCCTACAATGAGCAGTTCTTC.

The rearrangement joins TRBV6-4 to TRBJ2-3; the match to TRBD1 covers 10 bases. With 5 bases clipped from V and 4 bases from J, the junction kept 9 bases outside the gene matches. Germline CDR1 reads MRHNA; CDR2 reads SNTAGT. The CDR3 has 16 residues. The chain's CDR3 is CASSSTRGTGADTQYF. DNA of the CDR3: TGTGCCAGCAGTTCCACTCGGGGGACAGGGGCAGATACGCAGTATTTT.

A few counts support this clonotype. The genes are TRBV11-2 and TRBJ1-2; D may be TRBD1 (5 bases). Between the trimmed V and J ends, which lost 4 bases and 0 bases, there was a span of 15 bases. CDR1 is SGHAT and CDR2 is FQNNGV in the germline V gene. CDR3 length: 16 amino acids. The CDR3 bases are TGTGCCAGCAGCTCCCGCGCCCAGACAGCTAACTATGGCTACACCTTC. Translated, it gives CASSSRAQTANYGYTF.

Concerning this clonotype itself: A much larger clone sits a single nucleotide away, making a read error possible. V and J are TRBV5-1 and TRBJ1-3; no definite D call. CDR1 and CDR2 from the germline V gene are SGHRS and YFSETQ. This CDR3 comprises 14 residues. The CDR3 protein is CVSSLATSGNTIYF. CDR3 DNA: TGCGTCAGCAGCTTGGCCACCTCTGGAAACACCATATATTTT.

In this sample, this clonotype turned up many times. The rearrangement links TRBV20-1 to TRBJ1-6, with D uncertain. Germline values: CDR1 DFQATT, CDR2 SNEGSKA (reference sequence). The CDR3 has 14 residues. The germline V and J ends were trimmed by 1 base and 4 bases, with 8 bases remaining between them. Here the CDR3 DNA reads TGCAGTGCTAGAGTCGGCAATTATAATTCACCCCTCCACTTT. Translating it yields CSARVGNYNSPLHF.

The sample holds many counts of this clonotype. The chain links TRBV18 to TRBJ1-6, with 8 bases matching TRBD1. The CDR3 is 15 amino acids. With 6 bases clipped from V and 6 bases from J, the junction kept 7 bases outside the gene matches. Germline CDR1 reads KGHSH; CDR2 reads LQKENI. CDR3 nucleotide sequence: TGTGCCAGCTCCCTCGGACAGGGCGGTAATTCACCCCTCCACTTT. Its translation: CASSLGQGGNSPLHF. Together with reference TRBV18 and TRBJ1-6, the CDR3 gives the full variable domain: NAGVMQNPRHLVRRRGQEARLRCSPMKGHSHVYWYRQLPEEGLKFMVYLQKENIIDESGMPKERFSAEFPKEGPSILRIQQVVRGDSAAYFCASSLGQGGNSPLHFGNGTRLTVT.

The rearrangement uses TRBV3-1 and TRBJ2-7, with D hard to call. CDR1 LGHDT and CDR2 YNNKEL come from the germline V gene (reference sequence). There are 12 residues in the CDR3. V was trimmed by 1 base and J by 3 bases, leaving 4 bases between them. The CDR3 nucleotides are TGTGCCAGCAGCCAAGCCCACTACGAGCAGTACTTC. It is translated as CASSQAHYEQYF.

This clonotype showed up many times. DNA for the CDR3: TGTGCCAGCAGTTACTCACGCAATCAGCCCCAGCATTTT. Amino acid sequence: CASSYSRNQPQHF. The J gene is TRBJ1-5, the V gene TRBV6-6; D is unresolved. V lost 0 bases, J lost 2 bases, and 2 bases lay in between. Per germline, CDR1 MNHNY and CDR2 SVGAGI (reference sequence). CDR3 size: 13 residues.

This clonotype occurred a few times. This chain joins TRBV7-2 and TRBJ1-1; 8 nucleotides line up with TRBD1. Per the germline V gene, CDR1 is SGHTA and CDR2 is FQGNSA. This CDR3 comprises 15 residues. The J segment lost 4 bases and the V segment lost 1 base, leaving 5 bases of the junction unmatched. The CDR3 region has the DNA TGTGCCAGCAGCTTAGAACGGGACAGGCGCACTGAAGCTTTCTTT. Translated: CASSLERDRRTEAFF.

The J gene is TRBJ1-1, the V gene TRBV9; D is uncertain. In germline, CDR1 is SGDLS, CDR2 YYNGEE. The CDR3 contains 13 residues. The V end lost 0 bases, the J end lost 5 bases, and 8 bases lay between the germline ends. CDR3: CASSVGSKTEAFF. In DNA, the CDR3 is TGTGCCAGCAGCGTAGGCTCTAAGACTGAAGCTTTCTTT.

This clonotype was seen repeatedly, ten times or more. The chain recombines TRBV5-1 with TRBJ1-5; D unresolved. CDR1 and CDR2 (germline): SGHRS, YFSETQ. The CDR3 length is 15 residues. Trimming took 3 bases from V and 1 from J, leaving 11 bases between them. The CDR3 sequence is CASSSAGLSNQPQHF. The CDR3 DNA is TGCGCCAGCAGCTCCGCAGGCTTGAGCAATCAGCCCCAGCATTTT.

The CDR3 DNA reads TGTGCCAGCAGCTCCGGGACTAGTATTGGTAATGAGCAGTTCTTC. Its protein is CASSSGTSIGNEQFF. The rearrangement uses TRBV5-5 and TRBJ2-1; 8 bases are shared with TRBD2. The CDR3 totals 15 residues. V shed 3 bases, J shed 7 bases, and the junction held 9 bases outside the gene matches. Germline V gene sequence: CDR1 SGHKS, CDR2 YYEKEE (reference sequence).

This chain connects TRBV6-4 to TRBJ2-3; no clear D. The ends were cut back, 6 bases at V and 6 bases at J, with 16 bases in the middle. This CDR3 comprises 14 residues. From germline, CDR1 is MRHNA and CDR2 SNTAGT. The CDR3: CASSRAPEKDTQYF. CDR3 nucleotide sequence: TGTGCCAGCAGCCGGGCCCCCGAGAAGGATACGCAGTATTTT.

The sample holds a few counts of this clonotype. The chain has TRBV20-1 and TRBJ2-2; TRBD2 aligns across 10 bases. Germline V lookup: CDR1 DFQATT, CDR2 SNEGSKA (reference sequence). The CDR3 contains 15 residues. V dropped 0 bases and J dropped 6; count of bases not matched to a gene: 4. This CDR3 is CSARDERGGPGELFF. The DNA for the CDR3 is TGCAGTGCTAGAGATGAGCGGGGGGGCCCCGGGGAGCTGTTTTTT.

Of note for this clonotype: The junction departs from the called germline gene at one end, perhaps through a read error. The genes are TRBV7-7 and TRBJ2-5; 9 nucleotides line up with TRBD2. CDR1 SSHAT and CDR2 FNYEAQ come from the germline V gene (reference sequence). This CDR3 is built from 15 residues. The CDR3 sequence: CASSLDGTSYETQYF. DNA for the CDR3: TGTGCTAGCAGCTTAGATGGGACTAGCTATGAGACCCAGTACTTC.